This entry describes one T cell receptor (beta chain). The clone's antigen remains unknown. No base qualities exist here, and no much larger clone lies one base off it. Participants in the prospective study were aged roughly 18 to 100 years, lived in 24 United States geographic areas, and enrolled through a virtual design. In the prospective study, participants were assigned to cohorts based on the clinical history participants reported in a screening survey and a study questionnaire. Mobile phlebotomists in the prospective study collected whole blood, serum and a nasopharyngeal or oropharyngeal swab from every participant. Over a roughly 2-month period, participants in the prospective study had the option of providing additional blood draws and questionnaires. Before DNA extraction, blood samples from the prospective study were shipped at room temperature or frozen. This sample is part of a study of blood T cell repertoires in COVID-19 (TCRdb year 2020). Study-level background: Samples from collaborators originated in the United States, Italy and Spain and spanned both the acute and convalescent phases of COVID-19. The material from the prospective study consisted of cDNA or gDNA derived from T cells, B-cell-depleted T cells, or PBMCs. Deeply sampled blood TCRbeta repertoires from subjects exposed to, actively infected with, or recovered from COVID-19 were included in the dataset. A freely available public database, intended as a resource for researchers studying the immune response to SARS-CoV-2, is where the repertoires were released. The samples were drawn from the first 160 participants of the ongoing ImmuneRACE study and from over 950 subjects provided by 6 global collaborators. A de-identified subject ID, COVID-19 status, age in years and sex were almost always included in the sample metadata. HLA class I and class II types, where available, came from metadata supplied by the sample provider rather than from assay-based typing. What the work shows at the level of the full study, not this receptor alone: How much clinical and demographic metadata was included differed by source and by participant, and the metadata was provided uncurated.

The immunoSEQ Assay, a bias-controlled multiplex PCR, was used to amplify TCRbeta CDR3 regions from genomic DNA. Processing in the source paper ran as follows. The number of nucleated cells in each sample was estimated by amplification of reference gene primers within the assay. To quantify the absolute abundance of each unique TCRbeta CDR3 rearrangement, sequence reads were collapsed and filtered. For each sample, productive Simpson clonality was calculated as the square root of Simpson's diversity index across productive rearrangements. The table comes from immuneACCESS by way of TCRdb, which keeps in-frame sequences with V and J called. Part of the clones is missing from these tables; in studies checked, under half for an unresolved V gene and the rest for unknown reasons. V and J calls plus clone size are reproduced from that table; the DNA served to infer D and trimming. Present in this sample are some 220,000 clones, about four fifths of which were seen just once. The top ten clonotypes cover about 1.3% of the sample.

CDR1 and CDR2 are drawn from the germline V gene (reference sequence): SEHNR, FQNEAQ. V is pruned by 1 base and J by 3 bases, leaving 0 bases of the junction without a gene match. Including cysteine and phenylalanine, the CDR3 has 15 amino acids. The retained sequence is limited to the CDR3, 45 bases, with the frame set at the first base. The specimen sequenced was PBMCs or T cells enriched from blood (not recorded which). Recombination linked TRBV7-9 to TRBJ2-1, and TRBD2 aligns with 10 junction nucleotides. The clonotype originates from a woman in her thirties or forties with acute COVID-19. The CDR3 amino acid sequence is: CASSLGTSGYNEQFF. The nucleotides read TGTGCCAGCAGCTTAGGGACTAGCGGCTACAATGAGCAGTTCTTC.